Listed here are 23 T cell receptor beta chains from one sample, sequenced in a study of technical replicates of blood from several donors. The table came from immunoSEQ multiplex PCR; TCRdb's copy has only in-frame clones and leaves some out. Of about 71,000 clones in the sample, approximately 97% are singletons; the top ten hold approximately 0.2%. The source material was T cells isolated from PBMCs. Every receptor here comes from a human donor in good health.

This chain connects TRBV9 to TRBJ2-3, with D perhaps matching TRBD2 (5 bases). V was trimmed by 1 base and J by 2 bases, leaving 20 bases between them. CDR1 and CDR2 from the germline V gene are SGDLS and YYNGEE. There are 18 residues in the CDR3. The CDR3 reads CASSVSGASSFLTDTQYF. The CDR3 DNA is TGTGCCAGCAGCGTAAGCGGAGCCAGCTCCTTCCTCACAGATACGCAGTATTTT.

The rearrangement uses TRBV15 and TRBJ2-7, with D possibly matching TRBD1 (6 bases). Germline V lookup: CDR1 LNHNV, CDR2 YYDKDF (reference sequence). CDR3 length: 12 residues. V lost 2 bases and J 13 bases, leaving 15 bases between the germline ends. CDR3 bases: TGTGCCACCAGCAGAAACCGGGACATAGCCTACTTC. Protein sequence: CATSRNRDIAYF.

The rearrangement links TRBV5-1 to TRBJ1-5, with 8 nucleotides matching TRBD1. Germline trimming cut 4 bases from V and 7 bases from J; bases unmatched to any gene: 10. Germline assignment: CDR1 SGHRS and CDR2 YFSETQ. This CDR3 has 15 amino acids. CDR3 loop: CASSVGTGVGQPQHF. CDR3 coding DNA: TGCGCCAGCAGCGTTGGGACAGGAGTAGGGCAGCCCCAGCATTTT.

The V call is TRBV7-6, the J call TRBJ1-2; 8 bases are shared with TRBD1. CDR3 length: 13 amino acids. Germline CDR1 is SGHVS and CDR2 is FNYEAQ. With V trimmed by 10 bases and J by 4 bases, 8 bases remained unmatched. The CDR3 spells CATEQGGGYGYTF. CDR3 nucleotide sequence: TGTGCCACGGAACAGGGGGGCGGCTATGGCTACACCTTC.

The chain has TRBV7-8 and TRBJ2-1; the D gene is possibly TRBD2 (6 bases). Germline assignment: CDR1 SGHVS and CDR2 FQNEAQ. V was trimmed by 1 base and J by 10 bases, leaving 8 bases between them. The CDR3 has 12 amino acids. The CDR3 loop is CASSLGGLEQFF. The CDR3 DNA follows: TGTGCCAGCAGCTTAGGCGGACTAGAGCAGTTCTTC.

The V call is TRBV4-1, the J call TRBJ2-1; no clear D gene. V was shortened by 7 bases and J by 0 bases, with 16 bases between the two germline ends. This CDR3 is built from 16 residues. From germline, CDR1 is MGHRA and CDR2 YSYEKL. The CDR3 region has the DNA TGCGCCAGCAACCTATATTTGGTTAGCTCCTACAATGAGCAGTTCTTC. Translating gives CASNLYLVSSYNEQFF.

The chain couples TRBV6-5 to TRBJ2-7, with TRBD1 matching 9 bases. This CDR3 is built from 14 residues. In germline, CDR1 is MNHEY, CDR2 SVGAGI. J gave up 2 bases and V 7 bases, and 6 bases lay outside the gene matches. The CDR3 DNA sequence: TGTGCCAGCATCCCGGGACAGGGACCCTACGAGCAGTACTTC. It yields the protein CASIPGQGPYEQYF.

The chain carries TRBV28 and TRBJ2-7; TRBD2 agrees at 12 bases. Germline CDR1 reads MDHEN; CDR2 reads SYDVKM. With V trimmed by 4 bases and J by 0 bases, 13 bases remained unmatched. There are 19 residues in the CDR3. The chain's CDR3 is CASSSRNLTSGSFSYEQYF. The CDR3 coding sequence is TGTGCCAGCAGTTCGCGGAACCTGACTAGCGGGAGCTTCTCCTACGAGCAGTACTTC.

This sequence joins TRBV21-1 and TRBJ1-5. TRBV21-1 is a documented pseudogene. The CDR3 loop spans 14 amino acids. The CDR3 DNA sequence: TGTGCCAGCAGGATCAGCGGGACCCCACAGCCCCAGCATTTT. Translation: CASRISGTPQPQHF.

The V gene is TRBV2, the J gene TRBJ2-1; 8 nucleotides agree with TRBD2. CDR1 and CDR2 (germline): SNHLY, FYNNEI. V was pared by 6 bases and J by 5 bases, with 6 bases of the junction left unmatched. CDR3 size: 14 residues. The CDR3 is CASRRREGDNEQFF. In nucleotides, the CDR3 is TGTGCCAGCAGACGACGGGAGGGGGACAATGAGCAGTTCTTC.

In its sample, this clone was seen once. The chain joins TRBV5-1 to TRBJ2-4, with a possible D match to TRBD2 (5 bases). V lost 0 bases and J lost 4, with 8 bases in between. The germline gives CDR1 SGHRS, CDR2 YFSETQ. The CDR3 runs to 14 residues. The CDR3 DNA follows: TGCGCCAGCAGCTTGGGTACGGGGAAAAACATTCAGTACTTC. This sequence encodes CASSLGTGKNIQYF.

This rearrangement joins TRBV27 to TRBJ2-1, with 10 bases aligning to TRBD1. Trimming at V came to 6 bases and at J to 5 bases, leaving 7 bases not matched to a gene. The CDR3 contains 15 residues. Germline-derived CDR1 and CDR2 are MNHEY and SMNVEV (reference sequence). In DNA, the CDR3 is TGTGCCAGCAGCGAGGGACAGGGGTCCCACAATGAGCAGTTCTTC. Protein product: CASSEGQGSHNEQFF.

This chain joins TRBV7-9 and TRBJ1-2, with D tentatively TRBD1 (6 bases). CDR1 SEHNR and CDR2 FQNEAQ come from the germline V gene (reference sequence). This CDR3 spans 14 amino acids. The V end was cut by 5 bases, the J end by 5 bases, with 15 bases between. In DNA form, the CDR3 reads TGTGCCAGCAGCCTCAGGACAGCAGAATATGGCTACACCTTC. Encoded protein: CASSLRTAEYGYTF. The whole variable domain, filled in from reference TRBV7-9 and TRBJ1-2, reads DTGVSQNPRHKITKRGQNVTFRCDPISEHNRLYWYRQTLGQGPEFLTYFQNEAQLEKSRLLSDRFSAERPKGSFSTLEIQRTEQGDSAMYLCASSLRTAEYGYTFGSGTRLTVV.

The CDR3, as DNA: TGTGCCAGTAGTATAGATTACGTCCGCGGGGAAACCTACGAGCAGTACTTC. Residues: CASSIDYVRGETYEQYF. This chain joins TRBV19 and TRBJ2-7, with D possibly being TRBD2 (6 bases). Trimming left V 0 bases short and J 2 bases short, with 17 bases between. In germline, CDR1 is LNHDA, CDR2 SQIVND (reference sequence). The CDR3 length is 17 residues.

The rearrangement uses TRBV7-6 and TRBJ1-2; the match to TRBD1 covers 11 bases. The ends lost 4 bases at V and 8 bases at J; junction bases unmatched: 15. The CDR3 loop spans 17 amino acids. The germline V gene encodes CDR1 SGHVS and CDR2 FNYEAQ. In DNA form, the CDR3 reads TGTGCCAGCAGCTCACACCCACTCCGGACAGGGGGCGGCGGCTACACCTTC. Protein sequence: CASSSHPLRTGGGGYTF.

The chain links TRBV5-1 to TRBJ2-7, with 10 nucleotides matching TRBD1. Trimming removed 9 bases from V and 2 bases from J; junction bases left unmatched: 8. CDR1 and CDR2 (germline): SGHRS, YFSETQ. This CDR3 contains 14 residues. CDR3: CATKTGTGAYEQYF. The CDR3 DNA reads TGCGCCACCAAAACCGGGACAGGGGCCTACGAGCAGTACTTC.

V gene TRBV29-1 combines with J gene TRBJ1-2, with a possible D match to TRBD1 (6 bases). From germline, CDR1 is SQVTM and CDR2 ANQGSEA. Deletions cut 6 bases from V and 4 bases from J, with 18 bases between. This CDR3 contains 14 residues. This CDR3 is CSVGGGGRTYGYTF. CDR3 nucleotide sequence: TGCAGCGTGGGGGGAGGGGGACGGACCTATGGCTACACCTTC.

This chain links TRBV18 with TRBJ1-2; the match to TRBD1 covers 8 bases. Looked up from germline, CDR1 is KGHSH and CDR2 is LQKENI. The length of the CDR3 is 12 residues. V lost 3 bases to trimming and J lost 7 bases; unmatched junction nucleotides: 1. The CDR3 sequence is CASSPTGAGYTF. In DNA form, the CDR3 reads TGTGCCAGCTCACCGACAGGGGCTGGCTACACCTTC.

The chain links TRBV27 to TRBJ2-1; 9 bases are shared with TRBD1. CDR3 length equals 14 residues. V shed 5 bases and J 9 bases; nucleotides not matched to a gene: 8. The germline V gene has CDR1 MNHEY and CDR2 SMNVEV (reference sequence). The DNA of the CDR3 is TGTGCCAGCAGTACGACAGGGGGTCCTGGTGAGCAGTTCTTC. Residues: CASSTTGGPGEQFF.

The CDR3 nucleotides read TGTGCCAGCCGGGGGGGCAATGAGCAGTTCTTC. Amino acids: CASRGGNEQFF. The rearrangement links TRBV6-6 to TRBJ2-1; 8 bases line up with TRBD2. This CDR3 spans 11 amino acids. Germline values: CDR1 MNHNY, CDR2 SVGAGI (reference sequence). Trimming took 8 bases from V and 6 from J; bases not matched to a gene: 0.

The rearrangement uses TRBV6-1 and TRBJ1-1; D possibly corresponds to TRBD1 (6 bases). The length of the CDR3 is 13 residues. The germline CDR1 and CDR2 sequences are MNHNS and SASEGT. Trimming stripped 7 bases from V and 1 base from J, with 10 bases between. The CDR3 coding sequence is TGTGCCAGCACCGGACAGACGAACACTGAAGCTTTCTTT. Translated, it gives CASTGQTNTEAFF.

In this sample, this clone turned up once. V gene TRBV28 combines with J gene TRBJ2-7; D is ambiguous. Trimming pared 5 bases from V and 0 bases from J, leaving 20 bases between. Germline CDR1 MDHEN, CDR2 SYDVKM. This CDR3 region has 17 residues. CDR3 region: CASSLPLLRSTSYEQYF. The CDR3, as DNA: TGTGCCAGCAGTCTACCCCTATTGCGGAGCACCTCCTACGAGCAGTACTTC.

The V gene is TRBV2, the J gene TRBJ2-1; TRBD1 matches 7 bases. CDR1 is SNHLY, CDR2 FYNNEI, per germline. There are 14 residues in the CDR3. J gave up 6 bases and V 4 bases, and 6 bases lay outside the gene matches. The CDR3 DNA reads TGTGCCAGCAGTGGGCAGGGGGTGCGCAATGAGCAGTTCTTC. Translation: CASSGQGVRNEQFF.